A single sample gave rise to the 15 T cell receptor beta chains below, sequenced in a study of T cells in Graves' hyperthyroidism and ophthalmopathy. TCR beta CDR3 regions were amplified from RNA transcripts. The HTBI primer set was used in a first-round RT-PCR of the TCR CDR3. TCRdb recomputed calls from the multiplex PCR reads with MiXCR, one row per CDR3 protein. The data contain around 390,000 distinct CDR3 sequences, more than 12% of them singletons. The specimen was blood. These receptors all stem from a woman younger than 45 with Graves' ophthalmopathy.

This clonotype was recorded many times. This chain uses TRBV7-9 with TRBJ2-1, with unresolved D. The germline V and J ends were trimmed by 1 base and 3 bases, with 10 bases remaining between them. Germline CDR1 reads SEHNR; CDR2 reads FQNEAQ (reference sequence). The CDR3 is 15 residues long. CDR3 amino acids: CASSLGRDNYNEQFF. In nucleotides, the CDR3 is TGTGCCAGCAGCTTAGGTAGGGATAACTACAATGAGCAGTTCTTC.

This clonotype was detected ten times or more. The chain joins TRBV20-1 to TRBJ2-5; 8 bases map to TRBD2. The V and J ends lost 6 bases and 4 bases, in that order; junction bases with no gene match: 4. The CDR3 covers 12 residues. Germline CDR1 and CDR2: DFQATT and SNEGSKA (reference sequence). In DNA form, the CDR3 reads TGCAGTGCGGGGACTAGTCTAGAGACCCAGTACTTC. Translated: CSAGTSLETQYF.

A few counts support this clonotype. The chain employs TRBV20-1 and TRBJ1-2; possible D gene TRBD1, 5 bases. Germline CDR1 is DFQATT and CDR2 is SNEGSKA (reference sequence). Trimming removed 4 bases at V and 0 bases at J, with 9 bases between. This CDR3 comprises 13 residues. CDR3 amino acids: CSAKQAANYGYTF. The CDR3 coding sequence is TGCAGTGCTAAACAGGCTGCTAACTATGGCTACACCTTC.

This clonotype was observed at least ten times. This chain uses TRBV11-3 with TRBJ1-1, with D possibly being TRBD1 (5 bases). The CDR3 contains 14 residues. Germline loops: CDR1 SGHNT, CDR2 YENEEA. Trimming cost V 6 bases and J 1 base, with 12 bases left between them. The CDR3 is CASSYRLGNTEAFF. The CDR3 coding sequence is TGTGCCAGCAGTTACAGGTTAGGGAACACTGAAGCTTTCTTT.

The sample holds many counts of this clonotype. This chain links TRBV28 with TRBJ2-7; D ambiguous. The V end lost 1 base, the J end lost 2 bases, and 9 bases lay between the germline ends. The germline gives CDR1 MDHEN, CDR2 SYDVKM. This CDR3 is 14 amino acids long. CDR3 residues: CASSLFHGTYEQYF. The CDR3 DNA follows: TGTGCCAGCAGTTTATTTCACGGAACCTACGAGCAGTACTTC.

In its sample, this clonotype was seen many times. The CDR3 DNA reads TGTGCCAGCCTTGACCCAGGGACGAACACTGAAGCTTTCTTT. Its translation: CASLDPGTNTEAFF. J is TRBJ1-1 and V is TRBV6-1, with D possibly matching TRBD1 (5 bases). The CDR3 covers 14 residues. The germline V gene encodes CDR1 MNHNS and CDR2 SASEGT. Trimming removed 8 bases from V and 1 base from J, with 14 bases in between.

The chain recombines TRBV10-3 with TRBJ2-2; 8 bases are shared with TRBD1. From germline, CDR1 is ENHRY and CDR2 SYGVKD. This CDR3 comprises 15 residues. Unmatched junction bases numbered 5, after V lost 5 bases and J lost 3 bases. CDR3 sequence (DNA): TGTGCCATCAGTTCGGACAGGGCGGACACCGGGGAGCTGTTTTTT. The encoded protein is CAISSDRADTGELFF.

This clonotype appeared a few times. V and J are TRBV5-1 and TRBJ1-1; D not resolved. This CDR3 comprises 17 residues. From germline, CDR1 is SGHRS and CDR2 YFSETQ. The V end lost 0 bases, the J end lost 6 bases, and 21 bases lay between the germline ends. The DNA of the CDR3 is TGCGCCAGCAGCTTGGTGGGCAGCAGAACACTGAGGGCTGAAGCTTTCTTT. Translation gives CASSLVGSRTLRAEAFF.

This clonotype was observed a handful of times. The chain carries TRBV20-1 and TRBJ2-3, with D maybe TRBD2 (6 bases). The CDR3 runs to 15 residues. V lost 0 bases to trimming and J lost 2 bases, with 12 bases between them. Germline lookup yields CDR1 DFQATT and CDR2 SNEGSKA (reference sequence). The CDR3 loop is CSARDSAGVTDTQYF. The CDR3 DNA sequence: TGCAGTGCTAGAGATTCAGCGGGCGTCACAGATACGCAGTATTTT.

Of note for this clonotype: One base away lies a much larger clone, so this may be a sequencing read error. J is TRBJ2-1 and V is TRBV20-1, with 10 positions matching TRBD2. The V gene end was trimmed by 3 bases and the J gene end by 9 bases; junction bases not matched to a gene: 11. Germline values: CDR1 DFQATT, CDR2 SNEGSKA (reference sequence). The CDR3 has 15 residues. The CDR3 bases are TGCAGTGCTAGTAATAGCGGGGGGATTACAGGTGAGCAGTTCTTC. Translation gives CSASNSGGITGEQFF.

V usage is TRBV2 and J usage is TRBJ2-5, with a tentative D call TRBD2 (5 bases). Germline V gene sequence: CDR1 SNHLY, CDR2 FYNNEI. The germline V and J ends were trimmed by 7 bases and 3 bases, with 6 bases remaining between them. CDR3 length: 11 residues. This CDR3 reads CASTGKETQYF. For the CDR3, the DNA is TGTGCCAGCACGGGGAAAGAGACCCAGTACTTC.

There are a few counts of this clonotype. The CDR3 coding sequence is TGTGCCAGCAGAATGGGGACAGGGAACACCGGGGAGCTGTTTTTT. Protein: CASRMGTGNTGELFF. The genes are TRBV7-2 and TRBJ2-2, with 8 bases that match TRBD1. Trimming took 6 bases from V and 1 from J; bases not matched to a gene: 4. Germline V gene lookup returns CDR1 SGHTA and CDR2 FQGNSA. CDR3 length equals 15 residues. Complete variable domain (other parts from reference TRBV7-2 and TRBJ2-2): GAGVSQSPSNKVTEKGKDVELRCDPISGHTALYWYRQSLGQGLEFLIYFQGNSAPDKSGLPSDRFSAERTGGSVSTLTIQRTQQEDSAVYLCASRMGTGNTGELFFGEGSRLTVL.

In its sample, this clonotype was seen many times. The rearrangement joins TRBV30 to TRBJ2-1; possibly TRBD1 for D (6 bases). Looked up from germline, CDR1 is GTSNPN and CDR2 is SVGIG (reference sequence). The CDR3 contains 14 residues. V lost 5 bases and J lost 4, with 15 bases in between. CDR3 nucleotide sequence: TGTGCCTGGGGAGTTGGACAGCCTTACAATGAGCAGTTCTTC. Translated, it gives CAWGVGQPYNEQFF.

This clonotype was recorded many times. This chain uses TRBV7-9 with TRBJ1-5; 7 nucleotides line up with TRBD1. Germline V gives CDR1 SEHNR, CDR2 FQNEAQ (reference sequence). J was trimmed by 5 bases and V by 4 bases; bases with no gene match: 8. CDR3 length equals 15 residues. CDR3 sequence (DNA): TGTGCCAGCAGCTCCGCCGGGACAGCCGATCAGCCCCAGCATTTT. The encoded protein is CASSSAGTADQPQHF.

This clonotype was detected many times. This CDR3 reads CASSLSGGEQFF. The DNA of the CDR3 is TGTGCCAGCAGCTTATCGGGAGGTGAGCAGTTCTTC. The rearrangement joins TRBV7-2 to TRBJ2-1; 7 positions agree with TRBD2. The CDR3 has 12 residues. V was clipped by 2 bases and J by 9 bases; unmatched bases: 1. Germline loops: CDR1 SGHTA, CDR2 FQGNSA.